The 9 T cell receptor beta chains in this list originate from one sample, sequenced in a study of cytomegalovirus exposure and HLA in healthy donors. 13 Jbeta primers and 60 Vbeta primers were used for the PCR. Generated by immunoSEQ multiplex PCR, the TCRdb table keeps only in-frame clones and is missing some. Seen here are around 130,000 clones, about 69% observed once, and the top ten hold 3.1%. Sample: PBMCs. These receptors were collected from a man aged 25 to 40 in good health and CMV-seronegative.

This clone was picked up a small number of times. The chain recombines TRBV4-3 with TRBJ1-1, with 9 bases aligning to TRBD1. The V gene end was trimmed by 4 bases and the J gene end by 10 bases; junction bases not matched to a gene: 13. This CDR3 contains 15 residues. Germline CDR1 and CDR2: LGHNA and YSLEER. CDR3 bases: TGCGCCAGCAGCCCCGGGGGGACAGGGAGGTCATTAGCTTTCTTT. The encoded protein is CASSPGGTGRSLAFF.

The V and J genes are TRBV28 and TRBJ1-1; 9 nucleotides align to TRBD1. V shed 7 bases, J shed 0 bases, and the junction held 6 bases outside the gene matches. The CDR3 contains 15 residues. Germline CDR1 MDHEN, CDR2 SYDVKM. CDR3 region: CASITGGSVNTEAFF. CDR3 DNA sequence: TGTGCCAGCATCACAGGGGGCAGCGTGAACACTGAAGCTTTCTTT. Using reference TRBV28 and TRBJ1-1 for the parts outside the CDR3, the full variable domain is DVKVTQSSRYLVKRTGEKVFLECVQDMDHENMFWYRQDPGLGLRLIYFSYDVKMKEKGDIPEGYSVSREKKERFSLILESASTNQTSMYLCASITGGSVNTEAFFGQGTRLTVV.

The chain joins TRBV19 to TRBJ2-7; 12 nucleotides agree with TRBD2. This CDR3 contains 15 residues. V was pared by 5 bases and J by 2 bases, with 4 bases of the junction left unmatched. The germline CDR1 and CDR2 sequences are LNHDA and SQIVND (reference sequence). The CDR3 nucleotides are TGTGCCAGTAGTTCTCTAGCGGGAGGGCCCTACGAGCAGTACTTC. Translation: CASSSLAGGPYEQYF.

The rearrangement joins TRBV11-1 to TRBJ2-1; D remains unclear. The CDR3 spans 13 residues. The germline V gene has CDR1 SGHAT and CDR2 FQDESV (reference sequence). V lost 3 bases and J lost 5, with 8 bases in between. CDR3 nucleotides: TGTGCCAGCAGCTTTCGACTCAACAATGAGCAGTTCTTC. It specifies CASSFRLNNEQFF.

The V gene is TRBV19, the J gene TRBJ1-2; 7 nucleotides agree with TRBD1. This CDR3 is built from 13 residues. CDR1 LNHDA and CDR2 SQIVND come from the germline V gene (reference sequence). The V and J ends lost 5 bases and 5 bases, in that order; junction bases with no gene match: 5. The CDR3 DNA sequence: TGTGCCAGTAGTCCCCTGACAGGGTATGGCTACACCTTC. Amino acid sequence: CASSPLTGYGYTF.

The gene calls are TRBV9 and TRBJ1-1, with 10 bases aligning to TRBD1. CDR3 size: 15 residues. Germline V CDR1 and CDR2: SGDLS, YYNGEE. J gave up 3 bases and V 0 bases, and 2 bases lay outside the gene matches. The CDR3 sequence: CASSVEDRGDTEAFF. The CDR3 DNA sequence: TGTGCCAGCAGCGTAGAGGACAGGGGGGACACTGAAGCTTTCTTT.

The V call is TRBV15, the J call TRBJ2-7, with 7 bases lining up with TRBD1. Unmatched junction bases numbered 8, after V lost 3 bases and J lost 0 bases. Germline assignment: CDR1 LNHNV and CDR2 YYDKDF (reference sequence). The CDR3 length is 16 residues. The CDR3 reads CATSSNRGRLSYEQYF. CDR3 nucleotides: TGTGCCACCAGCAGCAACAGGGGCCGGCTCTCCTACGAGCAGTACTTC.

V is TRBV7-6 and J is TRBJ2-7; 8 bases match TRBD1. The CDR3 is 15 residues long. Germline CDR1 is SGHVS and CDR2 is FNYEAQ. Germline trimming cut 5 bases from V and 3 bases from J; bases unmatched to any gene: 9. The CDR3 DNA reads as TGTGCCAGCAGCACACCGGGACAGGAGGACTACGAGCAGTACTTC. As protein: CASSTPGQEDYEQYF.

The chain joins TRBV30 to TRBJ2-3; TRBD2 matches at 8 bases. V shed 0 bases and J 5 bases; nucleotides not matched to a gene: 1. Germline lookup yields CDR1 GTSNPN and CDR2 SVGIG (reference sequence). This CDR3 has 13 amino acids. CDR3 DNA sequence: TGTGCCTGGAGTGTGGCGGGGGGAGATACGCAGTATTTT. It yields the protein CAWSVAGGDTQYF. Looking up the rest from reference TRBV30 and TRBJ2-3 gives the full variable domain: SQTIHQWPATLVQPVGSPLSLECTVEGTSNPNLYWYRQAAGRGLQLLFYSVGIGQISSEVPQNLSASRPQDRQFILSSKKLLLSDSGFYLCAWSVAGGDTQYFGPGTRLTVL.